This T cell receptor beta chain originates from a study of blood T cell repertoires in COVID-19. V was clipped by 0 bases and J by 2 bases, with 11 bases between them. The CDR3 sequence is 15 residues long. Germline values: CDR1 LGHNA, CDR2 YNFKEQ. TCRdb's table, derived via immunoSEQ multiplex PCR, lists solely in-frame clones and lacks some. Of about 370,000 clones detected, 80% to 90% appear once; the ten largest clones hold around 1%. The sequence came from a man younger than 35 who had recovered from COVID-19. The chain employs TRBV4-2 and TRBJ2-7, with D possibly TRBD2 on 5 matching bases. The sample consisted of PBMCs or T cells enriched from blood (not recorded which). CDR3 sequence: CASSQDAGVTYEQYF. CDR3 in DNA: TGTGCCAGCAGCCAAGATGCCGGGGTGACCTACGAGCAGTACTTC.